The rows below give T cell receptor beta chains drawn from one sample of a study of blood T cell repertoires in COVID-19. Data came from immunoSEQ multiplex PCR; TCRdb stores just in-frame clones and leaves some out. The table includes roughly 380,000 clones, around 84% detected once. The sequenced sample was peripheral blood. Receptor source: a human donor with acute or convalescent COVID-19. The donor label of this sample is uncertain. CDR3s include the opening cysteine and the closing phenylalanine or tryptophan. Each record gives: J gene, D gene, V gene, CDR3 protein. D genes are given only for firm matches.

>TRBJ1-5|NA|TRBV4-1
CASSQDRYSNQPQHF
>TRBJ2-7|NA|TRBV18
CASSPVTGSYEQYF
>TRBJ2-1|NA|TRBV4-2
CASSRVVASAYNEQFF
>TRBJ1-1|NA|TRBV19
CASRLDRRNTEAFF
>TRBJ2-7|TRBD2|TRBV7-6
CASSSVPGLANEQYF
>TRBJ2-1|NA|TRBV30
CAWSVLAANEQFF
>TRBJ1-1|NA|TRBV28
CASSFYGVSGTEAFF
>TRBJ2-2|NA|TRBV19
CASTYDPKGANTGELFF
>TRBJ1-2|NA|TRBV5-1
CASSVGEASYGYTF
>TRBJ1-2|NA|TRBV20-1
CSARDMGQPHF